This TCR beta chain was sequenced for a study of human CD8 memory T cell subsets. A UMI-labeled 5' RACE approach was the method that produced the TCR beta libraries. TCRdb reprocessed the 5' RACE reads, with one entry per CDR3 protein and no DNA. Its table lists fewer than 10,000 distinct CDR3 sequences. The CDR3 is 18 residues long. CDR1 is SGHVS, CDR2 FQNEAQ, per germline. This sequence was found in a human donor in good health. The material sequenced was CD8+ T cells from PBMCs. The chain employs TRBV7-8 and TRBJ2-1; TCRdb's assignment of TRBD2 cannot be checked, as there is no DNA. CDR3 loop: CASSLGASGTSHQNEQFF.